These T cell receptor beta chains were read from a single sample in a study of T-cell memory formation after mild COVID-19. One entry per CDR3 protein, called by TCRdb with MiXCR from the 5' RACE reads. The sample holds hundreds of thousands of distinct CDR3 sequences, around 15% seen once. The sequencing sample was made of PBMCs or a T cell subset sorted from them (not recorded which). These receptors came from a young man who had mild COVID-19 (a few samples of this study predate the infection). Cell type and time point are not known. Each CDR3 is given with its conserved first and last residue. The listing skips clone size in some rows; elsewhere it reads once, few, many or a size class.

CASSLVGGENYGYTF few TRBV7-2
CASSLIAGQQYF NA TRBV7-2
CAWSHGPGTGF NA TRBV30
CASSPAAEDGYTF few TRBV4-2
CSVGEGVGDTQYF many TRBV29-1
CASSQDPGDQRPQHF NA TRBV4-3
CSAGGDTQYF many TRBV29-1
CASSLDPPAYEQFF many TRBV5-1
CASRGDSKETQYF few TRBV5-1
CASSLTAAGTEAFF NA TRBV7-3
CSARPGSGTDDTDTQYF few TRBV20-1
CASSPGGAGLGTDTQYF many TRBV12-3/TRBV12-4
CASSSPGQDIDTQYF NA TRBV28
CASSYRPTLDEQFF NA TRBV6-5
CASSTTGVQPQHF NA TRBV2
CASSPDINYGYTF many TRBV7-6
CASSELGGNEQFF NA TRBV2
CASSLQEGSYNEQFF many TRBV5-1
CASSYPGGNTEAFF NA TRBV12-3/TRBV12-4
CASSALAPTSTDTQYF few TRBV7-7
CASSLMRGPSTDTQYF many TRBV28
CASIGWGTDTQYF few TRBV6-5
CSVRTGDSYNSPLHF many TRBV20-1
CASSLRGGSNTGELFF medium-sized TRBV7-3
CASSWTGLDYGYTF NA TRBV5-1
CASSAGTSGAYEQYF few TRBV18
CASSQGGGGTASETQYF NA TRBV4-1
CASSLERTEQFF NA TRBV11-2
CASRNTGNTEAFF NA TRBV6-2/TRBV6-3
CASSLGLADSTDTQYF many TRBV5-1
CASSPRHLGENTEAFF NA TRBV18
CASSLAGPGGGNQPQHF many TRBV7-2
CASSHKGGYEQYF few TRBV14
CASSYSPAYTEAFF few TRBV6-5
CASSKRGRNNEKLFF few TRBV6-1
CASSLNSLNEQFF few TRBV7-3
CASSPGTGGQETQYF few TRBV18
CAITPRLAGGQTSYNEQFF NA TRBV10-3
CASRPGQSYNEQFF NA TRBV3-1
CATRGGRTTDTQYF NA TRBV24-1
CASSYDRAHEQYF NA TRBV7-7
CASSPGPAGDTEAFF NA TRBV5-1
CASSLGGTTSGNTIYF NA TRBV7-2
CASSTPGGRYGYTF few TRBV6-2/TRBV6-3
CASSLRRLNTEAFF NA TRBV11-2
CASSLALGPATQETQYF NA TRBV5-1
CASSSYELDTQYF NA TRBV7-9
CASSLGGREDTQYF few TRBV5-1
CASSLVELGGSPYNEQFF few TRBV21-1
CASSLEGGGTDTQYF few TRBV5-1
CSAKGTDRAATEAFF NA TRBV20-1
CASSPGTPDSPLHF few TRBV7-3
CASSVMGFYTF NA TRBV9
CSVGGRTQQYF NA TRBV29-1
CASSLEERGGYNEQFF NA TRBV11-1
CASSDRQLTEAFF NA TRBV12-3/TRBV12-4